This T cell receptor (beta chain) was obtained from a study of T cell changes during pregnancy in multiple sclerosis. Sequencing used immunoSEQ multiplex PCR; TCRdb keeps in-frame clones, though not all of them. Of 26,000 or so clones listed, almost 90% were seen once; the top ten hold 8% to 9%. This clonotype was sampled from a female donor with multiple sclerosis, enrolled in a pregnancy study. This specimen was CD8+ T cells from peripheral blood mononuclear cells, taken in the second trimester of pregnancy.

In DNA form, the CDR3 reads TGTGCCAGTAGTGGTCACGAGACAACTGGAAACACCATATATTTT. It yields the protein CASSGHETTGNTIYF. The chain recombines TRBV19 with TRBJ1-3; D not resolved. The CDR3 is 15 amino acids. Trimming cost V 5 bases and J 2 bases, with 13 bases left between them. The germline CDR1 and CDR2 sequences are LNHDA and SQIVND (reference sequence).